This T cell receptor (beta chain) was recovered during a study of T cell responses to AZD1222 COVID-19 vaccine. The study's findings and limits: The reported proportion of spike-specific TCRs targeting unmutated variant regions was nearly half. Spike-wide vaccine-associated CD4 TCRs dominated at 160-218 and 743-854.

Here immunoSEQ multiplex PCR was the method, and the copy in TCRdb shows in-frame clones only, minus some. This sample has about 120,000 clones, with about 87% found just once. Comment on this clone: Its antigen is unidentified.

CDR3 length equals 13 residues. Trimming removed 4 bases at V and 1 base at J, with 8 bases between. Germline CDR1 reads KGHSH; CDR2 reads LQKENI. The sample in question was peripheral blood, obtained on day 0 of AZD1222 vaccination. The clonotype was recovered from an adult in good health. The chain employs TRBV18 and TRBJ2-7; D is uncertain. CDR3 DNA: TGTGCCAGCTCACTTGAGTTTTCCTACGAGCAGTACTTC. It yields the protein CASSLEFSYEQYF.